This T cell receptor (beta chain) was sequenced in a study of T cell responses to AZD1222 COVID-19 vaccine. Findings of the study overall: Of the AZD1222 recipients, only five to seven were seropositive at baseline. Across the whole spike, CD4 TCRs peaked at regions 160-218 and 743-854. There were mostly white British donors and more females than males, and clonal diversity was possibly underestimated.

Comments on this clone: Its antigen remains unidentified.

The method was immunoSEQ multiplex PCR; TCRdb's version includes in-frame clones alone and lacks a portion of them. The sample has some 190,000 clones; 80% to 90% are singletons. The CDR3 loop spans 15 amino acids. The V end was cut by 0 bases, the J end by 13 bases, with 18 bases between. Germline values: CDR1 LGHNA, CDR2 YSLEER. Sequenced here: peripheral blood, sampled on day 0 of AZD1222 vaccination. The sequence derives from an adult in good health. V usage is TRBV4-3 and J usage is TRBJ1-4, with D tentatively TRBD1 (6 bases). The CDR3 DNA reads TGCGCCAGCAGCCAAGATCTCGCCAGGGGAGCTAGACTGTTTTTT. It translates to CASSQDLARGARLFF.